A single sample gave rise to the 7 T cell receptor beta chains below, sequenced in a study of control samples from healthy donors and cancer patients. Some clones are missing from TCRdb's copy, which holds only in-frame ones; the method was immunoSEQ multiplex PCR. Of approximately 140,000 clones detected, around nine tenths appear once; the ten largest clones hold roughly 8.4%. The sequenced material came from blood. The receptors were sampled from a woman aged 25 to 45 in good health.

The chain is built from TRBV28 and TRBJ2-7, with 9 nucleotides matching TRBD1. Per the germline V gene, CDR1 is MDHEN and CDR2 is SYDVKM. V lost 8 bases to trimming and J lost 4 bases; unmatched junction nucleotides: 6. The CDR3 is 13 residues long. Here the CDR3 reads CASCLQGAYEQYF. The CDR3 DNA reads TGTGCCAGCTGCCTACAGGGGGCGTACGAGCAGTACTTC.

The CDR3, as DNA: TGTGCCAGCAGCCCCGGCTCCGGGACCGAGAACACTGAAGCTTTCTTT. Protein sequence: CASSPGSGTENTEAFF. This chain connects TRBV3-1 (or the pseudogene TRBV3-2) to TRBJ1-1; a weak D match, TRBD1 (5 bases). Germline-derived CDR1 and CDR2 are LGHDT and YNNKEL (reference sequence). CDR3 length: 16 residues. V gave up 4 bases and J gave up 1 base, with 16 bases separating them.

The V and J genes are TRBV2 and TRBJ2-7; D is perhaps TRBD2 (5 bases). The V end was cut by 0 bases, the J end by 5 bases, with 14 bases between. Germline assignment: CDR1 SNHLY and CDR2 FYNNEI. The CDR3 totals 15 residues. CDR3 DNA: TGTGCCAGCAGTGAAGCGCAGCGGATGGATCACGAGCAGTACTTC. It specifies CASSEAQRMDHEQYF.

The gene calls are TRBV6-5 and TRBJ2-7; the match to TRBD2 covers 12 bases. V dropped 4 bases and J dropped 2; count of bases not matched to a gene: 3. The CDR3 loop spans 15 amino acids. Germline V gene data show CDR1 as MNHEY and CDR2 as SVGAGI. The CDR3 is CASSSRTSGTYEQYF. DNA for the CDR3: TGTGCCAGCAGTTCGCGGACTAGCGGGACCTACGAGCAGTACTTC.

This sequence joins TRBV11-3 and TRBJ2-5, with 7 positions matching TRBD2. Germline V CDR1 and CDR2: SGHNT, YENEEA. CDR3 length: 14 amino acids. The J segment lost 7 bases and the V segment lost 4 bases, leaving 9 bases of the junction unmatched. CDR3 in amino acids: CASSSRSGGGTQYF. CDR3 DNA: TGTGCCAGCAGCTCCAGATCTGGGGGGGGGACCCAGTACTTC.

This clone was found once. J is TRBJ2-7 and V is TRBV6-5; possible D gene TRBD2, 6 bases. This CDR3 has 16 amino acids. The ends were cut back, 0 bases at V and 4 bases at J, with 16 bases in the middle. The germline gives CDR1 MNHEY, CDR2 SVGAGI. CDR3 loop: CASSYSIGGNGYEQYF. The CDR3 nucleotides read TGTGCCAGCAGTTACTCGATTGGAGGGAATGGGTACGAGCAGTACTTC.

The CDR3 here is CASSVVGMNTEAFF. Written as DNA, the CDR3 is TGTGCCAGCAGCGTAGTAGGGATGAACACTGAAGCTTTCTTT. The V and J genes are TRBV9 and TRBJ1-1; unclear D gene. Per germline, CDR1 SGDLS and CDR2 YYNGEE. Trimming took off 0 bases at V and 0 bases at J, with 6 bases between the two ends. This CDR3 contains 14 residues.